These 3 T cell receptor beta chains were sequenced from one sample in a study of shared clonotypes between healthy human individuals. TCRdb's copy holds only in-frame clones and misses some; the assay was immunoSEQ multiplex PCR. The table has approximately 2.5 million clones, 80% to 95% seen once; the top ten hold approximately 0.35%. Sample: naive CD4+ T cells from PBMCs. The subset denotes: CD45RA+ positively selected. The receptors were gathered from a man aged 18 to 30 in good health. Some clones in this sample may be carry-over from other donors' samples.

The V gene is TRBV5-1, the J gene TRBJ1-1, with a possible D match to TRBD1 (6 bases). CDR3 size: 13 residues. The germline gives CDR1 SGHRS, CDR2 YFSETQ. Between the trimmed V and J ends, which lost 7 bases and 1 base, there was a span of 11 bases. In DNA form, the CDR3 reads TGCGCCAGCTTGAACAGGGAGAACACTGAAGCTTTCTTT. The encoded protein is CASLNRENTEAFF.

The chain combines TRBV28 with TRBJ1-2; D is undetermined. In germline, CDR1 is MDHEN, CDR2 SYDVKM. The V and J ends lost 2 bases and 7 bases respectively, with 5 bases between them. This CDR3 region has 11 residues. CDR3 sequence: CASSLKGGYTF. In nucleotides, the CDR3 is TGTGCCAGCAGTTTAAAAGGTGGCTACACCTTC.

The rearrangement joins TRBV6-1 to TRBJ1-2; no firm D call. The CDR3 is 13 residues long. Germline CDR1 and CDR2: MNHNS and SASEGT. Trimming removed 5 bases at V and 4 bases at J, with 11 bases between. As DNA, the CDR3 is TGTGCCAGCAGTCTCCGGGAGTTCTATGGCTACACCTTC. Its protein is CASSLREFYGYTF.